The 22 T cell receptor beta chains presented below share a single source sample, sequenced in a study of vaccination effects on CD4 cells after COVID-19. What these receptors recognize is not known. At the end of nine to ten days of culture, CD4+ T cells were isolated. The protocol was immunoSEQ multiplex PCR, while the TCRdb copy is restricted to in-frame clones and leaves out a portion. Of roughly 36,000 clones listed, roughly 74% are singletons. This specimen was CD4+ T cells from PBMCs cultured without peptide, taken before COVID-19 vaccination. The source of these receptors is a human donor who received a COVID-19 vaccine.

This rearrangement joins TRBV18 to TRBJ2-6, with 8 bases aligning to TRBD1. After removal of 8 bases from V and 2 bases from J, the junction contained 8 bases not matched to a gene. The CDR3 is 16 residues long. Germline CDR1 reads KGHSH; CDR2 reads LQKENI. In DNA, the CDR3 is TGTGCCAGCCACGGACAGGGTCTAACTGGGGCCAACGTCCTGACTTTC. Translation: CASHGQGLTGANVLTF.

CDR3 DNA sequence: TGTGCCAGCAGTTTTCGGGACAGGGGCCCCTCCGGCTATGGCTACACCTTC. It yields the protein CASSFRDRGPSGYGYTF. The V and J genes are TRBV28 and TRBJ1-2; 10 nucleotides align to TRBD1. Germline CDR1 MDHEN, CDR2 SYDVKM. The CDR3 totals 17 residues. Trimming removed 3 bases from V and 4 bases from J; junction bases left unmatched: 11.

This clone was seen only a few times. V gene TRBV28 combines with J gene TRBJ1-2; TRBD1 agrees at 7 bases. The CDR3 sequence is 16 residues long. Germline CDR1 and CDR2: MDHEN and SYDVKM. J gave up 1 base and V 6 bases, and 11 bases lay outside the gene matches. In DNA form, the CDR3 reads TGTGCCAGCAGACGACAGGGTGCGCCTCTTAACTATGGCTACACCTTC. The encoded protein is CASRRQGAPLNYGYTF.

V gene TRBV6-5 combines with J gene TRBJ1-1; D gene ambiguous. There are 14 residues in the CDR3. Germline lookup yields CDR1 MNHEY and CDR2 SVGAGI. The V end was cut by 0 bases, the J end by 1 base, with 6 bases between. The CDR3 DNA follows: TGTGCCAGCAGTTACTCCTCACGGAACACTGAAGCTTTCTTT. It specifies CASSYSSRNTEAFF.

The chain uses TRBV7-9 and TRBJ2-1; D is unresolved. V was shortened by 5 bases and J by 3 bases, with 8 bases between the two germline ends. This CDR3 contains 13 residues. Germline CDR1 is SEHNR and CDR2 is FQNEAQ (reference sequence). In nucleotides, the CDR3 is TGTGCCAGCAGCCGTACGATCTACAATGAGCAGTTCTTC. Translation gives CASSRTIYNEQFF.

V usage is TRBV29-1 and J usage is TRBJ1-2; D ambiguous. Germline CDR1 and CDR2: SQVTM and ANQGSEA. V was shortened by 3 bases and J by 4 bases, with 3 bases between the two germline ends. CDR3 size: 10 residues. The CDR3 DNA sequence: TGCAGCGTTGATTCCTATGGCTACACCTTC. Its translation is CSVDSYGYTF.

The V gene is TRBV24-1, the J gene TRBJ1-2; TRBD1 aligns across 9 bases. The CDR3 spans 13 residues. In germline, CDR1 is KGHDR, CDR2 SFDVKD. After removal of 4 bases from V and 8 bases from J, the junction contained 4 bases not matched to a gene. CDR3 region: CATSERQGGGYTF. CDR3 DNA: TGTGCCACCAGTGAACGACAGGGGGGGGGCTACACCTTC.

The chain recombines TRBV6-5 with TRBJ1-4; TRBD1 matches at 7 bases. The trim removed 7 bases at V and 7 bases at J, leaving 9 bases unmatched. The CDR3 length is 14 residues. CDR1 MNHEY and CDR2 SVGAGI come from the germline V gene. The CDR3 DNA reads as TGTGCCAGCACTCCGGGACAGACGGGTGAAAAACTGTTTTTT. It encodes CASTPGQTGEKLFF.

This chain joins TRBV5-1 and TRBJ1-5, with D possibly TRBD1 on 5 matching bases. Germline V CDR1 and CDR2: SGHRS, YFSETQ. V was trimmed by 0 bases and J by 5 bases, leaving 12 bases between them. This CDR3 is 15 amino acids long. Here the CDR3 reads CASSLVAGGDQPQHF. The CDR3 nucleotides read TGCGCCAGCAGCTTGGTTGCAGGAGGGGATCAGCCCCAGCATTTT.

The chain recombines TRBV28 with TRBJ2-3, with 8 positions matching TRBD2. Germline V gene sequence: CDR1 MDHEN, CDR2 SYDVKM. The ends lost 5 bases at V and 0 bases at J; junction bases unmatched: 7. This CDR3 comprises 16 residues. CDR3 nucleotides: TGTGCCAGCAGTCAGCCCGGGAGGGATAGCACAGATACGCAGTATTTT. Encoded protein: CASSQPGRDSTDTQYF.

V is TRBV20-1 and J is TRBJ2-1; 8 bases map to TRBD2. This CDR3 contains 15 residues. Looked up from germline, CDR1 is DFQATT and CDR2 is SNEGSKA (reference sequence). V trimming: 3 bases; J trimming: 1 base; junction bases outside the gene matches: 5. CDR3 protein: CSASIVAGSYNEQFF. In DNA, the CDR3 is TGCAGTGCTAGTATAGTAGCGGGATCCTACAATGAGCAGTTCTTC.

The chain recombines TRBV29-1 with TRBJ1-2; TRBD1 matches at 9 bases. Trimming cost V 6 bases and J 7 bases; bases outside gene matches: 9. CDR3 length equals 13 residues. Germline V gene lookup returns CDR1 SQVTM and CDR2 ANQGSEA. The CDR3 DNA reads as TGCAGCGTCGCTCAGGACAGGGGATCTGGCTACACCTTC. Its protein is CSVAQDRGSGYTF.

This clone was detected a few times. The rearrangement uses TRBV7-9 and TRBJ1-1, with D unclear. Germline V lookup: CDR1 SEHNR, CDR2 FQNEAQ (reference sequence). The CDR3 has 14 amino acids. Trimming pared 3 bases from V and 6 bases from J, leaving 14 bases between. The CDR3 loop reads CASSFAKGDAEAFF. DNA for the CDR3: TGTGCCAGCAGCTTCGCAAAGGGAGATGCTGAAGCTTTCTTT.

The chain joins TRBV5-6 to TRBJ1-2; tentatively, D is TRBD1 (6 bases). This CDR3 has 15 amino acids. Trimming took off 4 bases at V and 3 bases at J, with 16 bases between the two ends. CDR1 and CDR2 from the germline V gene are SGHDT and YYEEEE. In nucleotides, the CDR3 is TGTGCCAGCAGCCCCCCTGGGGGCGCGCACTATGGCTACACCTTC. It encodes CASSPPGGAHYGYTF.

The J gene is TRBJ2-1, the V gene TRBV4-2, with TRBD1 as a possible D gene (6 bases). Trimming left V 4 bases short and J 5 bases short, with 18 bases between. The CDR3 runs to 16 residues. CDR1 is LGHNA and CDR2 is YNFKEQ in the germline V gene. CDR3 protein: CASSRLAPGADNEQFF. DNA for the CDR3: TGTGCCAGCAGCCGACTGGCCCCAGGGGCGGACAATGAGCAGTTCTTC.

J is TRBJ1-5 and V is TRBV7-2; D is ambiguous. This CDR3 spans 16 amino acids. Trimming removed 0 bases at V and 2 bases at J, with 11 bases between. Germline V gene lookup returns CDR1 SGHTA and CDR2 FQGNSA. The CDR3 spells CASSLAGTRGNQPQHF. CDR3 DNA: TGTGCCAGCAGCTTAGCTGGAACGCGGGGCAATCAGCCCCAGCATTTT.

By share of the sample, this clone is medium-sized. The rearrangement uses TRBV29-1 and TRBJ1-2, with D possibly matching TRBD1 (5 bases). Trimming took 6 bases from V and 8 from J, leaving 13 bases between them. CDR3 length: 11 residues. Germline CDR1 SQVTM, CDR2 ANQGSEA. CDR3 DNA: TGCAGCGTCCTGGGGACGTTGGGCTACACCTTC. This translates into CSVLGTLGYTF.

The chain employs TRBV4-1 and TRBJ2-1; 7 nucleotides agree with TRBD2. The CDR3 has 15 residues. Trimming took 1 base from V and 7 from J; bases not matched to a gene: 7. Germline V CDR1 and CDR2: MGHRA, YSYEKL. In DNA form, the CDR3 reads TGCGCCAGCAGCCAAGGCCTTTGGACTAGGAATGAGCAGTTCTTC. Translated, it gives CASSQGLWTRNEQFF.

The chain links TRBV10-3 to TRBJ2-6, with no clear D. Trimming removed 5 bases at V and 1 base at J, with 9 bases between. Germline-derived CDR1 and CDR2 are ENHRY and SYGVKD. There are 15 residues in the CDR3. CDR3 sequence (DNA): TGTGCCATCAGTCCCCCAAAGTCTGGGGCCAACGTCCTGACTTTC. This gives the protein CAISPPKSGANVLTF.

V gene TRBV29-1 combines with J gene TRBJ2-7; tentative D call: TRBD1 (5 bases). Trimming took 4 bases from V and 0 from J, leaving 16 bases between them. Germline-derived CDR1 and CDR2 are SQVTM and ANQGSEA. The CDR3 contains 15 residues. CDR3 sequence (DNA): TGCAGCGTTGTCCAGGGCAGCCTGAGCTCCTACGAGCAGTACTTC. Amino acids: CSVVQGSLSSYEQYF.

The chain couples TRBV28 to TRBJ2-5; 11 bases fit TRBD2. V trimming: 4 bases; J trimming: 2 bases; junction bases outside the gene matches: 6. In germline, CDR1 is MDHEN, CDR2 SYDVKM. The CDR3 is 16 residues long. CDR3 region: CASSSRLAGIQETQYF. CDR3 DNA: TGTGCCAGCAGTTCACGACTAGCGGGGATACAAGAGACCCAGTACTTC.

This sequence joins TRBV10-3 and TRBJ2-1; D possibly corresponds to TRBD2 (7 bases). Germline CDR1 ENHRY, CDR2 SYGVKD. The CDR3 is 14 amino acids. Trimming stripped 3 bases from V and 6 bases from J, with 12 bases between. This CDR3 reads CAISDQGRVNEQFF. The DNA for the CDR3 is TGTGCCATCAGTGACCAGGGGAGGGTCAATGAGCAGTTCTTC.